What follows are 13 T cell receptor beta chains derived from one specimen sequenced in a study of metastatic and nonmetastatic thyroid tumors. The entire patient cohort was treatment-naive prior to thyroid surgery. TCRdb re-clonotyped the PCR reads via MiXCR. This sample has approximately 34,000 clones, with roughly 15% found just once. Sequences were obtained from blood. These receptors all stem from a female donor with papillary thyroid cancer or a benign thyroid nodule (not recorded which). Some clones in this sample may be carry-over from other donors' samples.

This clone was detected only a few times. The chain employs TRBV6-1 and TRBJ2-2; 7 bases map to TRBD1. Trimming took 7 bases from V and 2 from J; bases not matched to a gene: 7. The CDR3 sequence is 15 residues long. Looked up from germline, CDR1 is MNHNS and CDR2 is SASEGT. The CDR3 region is CASIEGTDNTGELFF. The CDR3 DNA reads TGTGCCAGCATAGAGGGGACAGATAACACCGGGGAGCTGTTTTTT.

This clone showed up many times. The chain carries TRBV3-1 and TRBJ2-7, with unresolved D. The CDR3 covers 13 residues. Trimming shortened V by 3 bases and J by 0 bases, and 6 bases separated the two germline ends. Germline lookup yields CDR1 LGHDT and CDR2 YNNKEL (reference sequence). CDR3 in DNA: TGTGCCAGCAGCCAGGGAAACTCCTACGAGCAGTACTTC. Translation gives CASSQGNSYEQYF.

The chain employs TRBV20-1 and TRBJ1-2; D gene ambiguous. CDR3 length equals 15 residues. The V end was cut by 3 bases, the J end by 7 bases, with 21 bases between. Germline CDR1 and CDR2: DFQATT and SNEGSKA (reference sequence). Written as DNA, the CDR3 is TGCAGTGCTAGTCGCGATGGCAGCGGGGTCGGTGGCTACACCTTC. Its protein product is CSASRDGSGVGGYTF.

Relative to its sample, this clone is medium-sized. The chain employs TRBV28 and TRBJ2-7, with D maybe TRBD1 (6 bases). Germline values: CDR1 MDHEN, CDR2 SYDVKM. The CDR3 extends over 17 amino acids. V was cut by 3 bases and J by 2 bases, with 20 bases left in between. For the CDR3, the DNA is TGTGCCAGCAGTTTTCCTACCGGGCAGGGGCGTGCCTACGAGCAGTACTTC. This sequence encodes CASSFPTGQGRAYEQYF.

This clone was detected many times. The gene calls are TRBV12-3 or TRBV12-4 and TRBJ1-3; the D gene is possibly TRBD1 (5 bases). The CDR3 consists of 15 residues. Trimming removed 8 bases at V and 0 bases at J, with 14 bases between. CDR3 sequence (DNA): TGTGCCAGCGGGGGGACGGTAAACTCTGGAAACACCATATATTTT. Its translation is CASGGTVNSGNTIYF.

This clone was observed a single time. The chain is built from TRBV11-2 and TRBJ2-7; weak D call: TRBD1 (6 bases). Germline-derived CDR1 and CDR2 are SGHAT and FQNNGV. The CDR3 spans 14 residues. Trimming cost V 4 bases and J 2 bases, with 12 bases left between them. The CDR3 reads CASSSQGQAYEQYF. In DNA, the CDR3 is TGTGCCAGCAGCTCCCAGGGGCAGGCCTACGAGCAGTACTTC.

The genes are TRBV6-1 and TRBJ1-1; 8 bases align to TRBD1. The V and J ends lost 3 bases and 4 bases, in that order; junction bases with no gene match: 4. The length of the CDR3 is 14 residues. From germline, CDR1 is MNHNS and CDR2 SASEGT. The CDR3 reads CASSDTDRGTEAFF. Here the CDR3 DNA reads TGTGCCAGCAGTGATACAGACAGGGGCACTGAAGCTTTCTTT.

V usage is TRBV4-1 and J usage is TRBJ1-6; D is unclear. Germline CDR1 reads MGHRA; CDR2 reads YSYEKL. The CDR3 sequence is 14 residues long. Trimming shortened V by 0 bases and J by 8 bases, and 8 bases separated the two germline ends. CDR3 DNA: TGCGCCAGCAGCCAAGATTTGTCCGATTCACCCCTCCACTTT. Translation: CASSQDLSDSPLHF.

This clone was seen many times. The chain combines TRBV6-1 with TRBJ1-3; D gene unclear. CDR1 and CDR2 (germline): MNHNS, SASEGT. V was pared by 11 bases and J by 0 bases, with 17 bases between. This CDR3 comprises 15 residues. The CDR3 spells CAYGRNGISGNTIYF. The CDR3, as DNA: TGTGCCTACGGCCGTAATGGGATCTCTGGAAACACCATATATTTT.

The rearrangement links TRBV7-9 to TRBJ1-2; D gene ambiguous. CDR1 and CDR2 (germline): SEHNR, FQNEAQ (reference sequence). CDR3 length: 13 amino acids. V lost 6 bases to trimming and J lost 6 bases, with 14 bases between them. The CDR3: CASSYGTGHGYTF. The CDR3 nucleotides read TGTGCCAGCAGTTACGGAACCGGCCATGGCTACACCTTC.

This clone has ten or more counts. The J gene is TRBJ2-1, the V gene TRBV3-1, with 9 nucleotides matching TRBD2. The CDR3 runs to 14 residues. Trimming removed 1 base from V and 13 bases from J; junction bases left unmatched: 8. Per germline, CDR1 LGHDT and CDR2 YNNKEL (reference sequence). The CDR3 DNA reads TGTGCCAGCAGCCAAGTAGGGCCTAGCGGGGCCCAGTTCTTC. It codes for CASSQVGPSGAQFF.

This clone appeared many times. This sequence joins TRBV2 and TRBJ2-1; TRBD2 might be the D (5 bases). V was trimmed by 0 bases and J by 9 bases, leaving 15 bases between them. This CDR3 contains 15 residues. CDR1 is SNHLY and CDR2 is FYNNEI in the germline V gene. CDR3 protein: CASSEALVLGCEQFF. Here the CDR3 DNA reads TGTGCCAGCAGTGAAGCACTAGTTTTGGGTTGTGAGCAGTTCTTC.

This sequence joins TRBV3-1 and TRBJ2-1; 9 bases fit TRBD1. Germline-derived CDR1 and CDR2 are LGHDT and YNNKEL (reference sequence). This CDR3 contains 16 residues. V shed 1 base, J shed 5 bases, and the junction held 6 bases outside the gene matches. The chain's CDR3 is CASSQVTDRGHNEQFF. CDR3 in DNA: TGTGCCAGCAGCCAAGTTACGGACAGGGGCCACAATGAGCAGTTCTTC.